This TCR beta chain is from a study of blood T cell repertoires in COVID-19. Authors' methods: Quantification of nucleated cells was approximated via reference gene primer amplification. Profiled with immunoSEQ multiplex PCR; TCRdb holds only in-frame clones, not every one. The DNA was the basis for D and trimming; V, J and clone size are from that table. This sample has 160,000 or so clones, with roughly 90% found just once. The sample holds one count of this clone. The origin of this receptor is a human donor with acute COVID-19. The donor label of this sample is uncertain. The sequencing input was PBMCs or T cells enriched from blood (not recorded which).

CDR3 DNA sequence: TGTGCCTGGAGTTACGACGGGGACTACAATCAGCCCCAGCATTTT. It yields the protein CAWSYDGDYNQPQHF. The chain couples TRBV30 to TRBJ1-5, with D possibly TRBD1 on 5 matching bases. This CDR3 spans 15 amino acids. Trimming left V 2 bases short and J 3 bases short, with 14 bases between. CDR1 and CDR2 (germline): GTSNPN, SVGIG (reference sequence). The full variable domain, rest sourced from reference TRBV30 and TRBJ1-5, is SQTIHQWPATLVQPVGSPLSLECTVEGTSNPNLYWYRQAAGRGLQLLFYSVGIGQISSEVPQNLSASRPQDRQFILSSKKLLLSDSGFYLCAWSYDGDYNQPQHFGDGTRLSIL.